The TCR beta chain described here comes from a study of T cells after yellow fever vaccination (dated by TCRdb to about 2019). About the investigation overall: Libraries from fractions with low cell numbers were prepared with the SMART-Seq v4 Ultra Low Input RNA kit. To track T-cell clones before and after primary and booster YFV17D yellow fever vaccination, bulk TCR alpha and beta repertoires were sequenced longitudinally. The cohort comprised two healthy male donors, one aged 18 to 30 and one aged 30 to 40 years. Blood was drawn at multiple timepoints before and after primary and secondary immunization, with bulk PBMC replicates and cell subsets isolated. Results and caveats for the whole study, not just this receptor: A small share of clonotypes occurred in both CD4 and CD8 compartments, likely arising from convergent recombination. Compared with the primary T-cell response, the secondary T-cell response was faster but weaker, reaching its peak on day 5 rather than on day 15. Only two donors were included in the study, so the extent to which the findings can be generalized is limited. Most clones expanded after primary vaccination were re-detected after the booster (almost 98% of CD4 and around 88% of CD8), suggesting broad memory maintenance. Computational filtering was required because FACS-sorted repertoires could contain abundant contaminating clonotypes from the bulk population.

CDR1 and CDR2 were assigned from the germline V gene as SGDLS and YYNGEE. V and J are truncated by 6 bases and 0 bases respectively, leaving an intervening sequence of 11 bases. Its CDR3 holds 14 amino acids, cysteine through phenylalanine. Here the CDR3 DNA is all that survives: 42 bases in frame from base 1. Synthesis of TCR cDNA relied on 5'RACE template switching, a step that introduced a universal primer site along with unique molecular identifiers. Priming of cDNA synthesis was performed from both the TCR alpha and TCR beta constant segments. Library amplification used two PCR steps, and the second PCR step added sample barcodes and sequencing adapters. Sequencing of the libraries was done on either Illumina HiSeq 2500 (2x100 bp) or NovaSeq (2x150 bp). As for how the authors treated the data: Demultiplexing of reads and collapsing into UMI consensus sequences were performed with MIGEC, and V(D)J alignment was carried out with MiXCR. Clonotypes responding to the vaccine were identified with edgeR on replicate PBMC samples, with the criteria of FDR below 0.01 and a log2 fold change above 5 up to day 15. CD4 or CD8 identity was assigned to each bulk clonotype according to whether the clonotype was present at higher abundance in the sequenced CD4 repertoire or the sequenced CD8 repertoire. TCRdb applied fastp at Q25 and MiXCR to the public reads, then kept only in-frame beta chains. Every entry covers one CDR3 protein and lists the most common genes and DNA from its rows. In this record, the V and J calls reflect TCRdb's handling and not the investigators' own analysis. The sample table records approximately 510,000 distinct CDR3 sequences; roughly a fifth of these occur just once. The top ten constitute approximately 15% of the sample.

The treatment or condition tag for this specimen amounts to: live attenuated yellow fever vaccine strain. At each blood-draw timepoint, two biological replicates of bulk PBMCs were collected. PBMCs were isolated from peripheral blood using a standard Ficoll-Paque protocol. TriZol was used to extract RNA from bulk PBMCs, CD4 and CD8 fractions, and dextramer-positive and dextramer-negative fractions. This clonotype was seen only a few times. Its antigen target is currently unknown. Base qualities are not at hand, and no much larger clone is one base apart. This TCR was sampled from a man between 18 and 35 years old who received the YFV17D yellow fever vaccine. Recombination joined TRBV9 with TRBJ2-3; perhaps TRBD1 is the D gene, with 6 bases matching. The specimen was PBMCs, collected approximately 22 days after the first yellow fever vaccination. The CDR3 corresponds to CASTLDSSTDTQYF. The DNA reads as follows: TGTGCCAGCACCCTGGACAGTAGCACAGATACGCAGTATTTT.